These 16 T cell receptor beta chains were sequenced from one sample in a study of blood T cell repertoires in COVID-19. Measured with immunoSEQ multiplex PCR; TCRdb has only the in-frame clones, and not every one. This table holds tens of thousands of clones, approximately 85% found once. Material: peripheral blood. The receptors here all came from a woman older than 75 with COVID-19, enrolled during active disease.

The chain has TRBV9 and TRBJ2-3; maybe TRBD2 (5 bases). The CDR3 runs to 14 residues. CDR1 SGDLS and CDR2 YYNGEE come from the germline V gene. V gave up 4 bases and J gave up 2 bases, with 11 bases separating them. Written as DNA, the CDR3 is TGTGCCAGCAGCACTACTAGGCTCACAGATACGCAGTATTTT. Residues: CASSTTRLTDTQYF. Based on the CDR3 plus reference TRBV9 and TRBJ2-3, the full variable domain is DSGVTQTPKHLITATGQRVTLRCSPRSGDLSVYWYQQSLDQGLQFLIQYYNGEERAKGNILERFSAQQFPDLHSELNLSSLELGDSALYFCASSTTRLTDTQYFGPGTRLTVL.

The chain uses TRBV4-3 and TRBJ2-2; TRBD2 aligns across 8 bases. Germline CDR1 and CDR2: LGHNA and YSLEER. This CDR3 comprises 17 residues. With V trimmed by 1 base and J by 5 bases, 9 bases remained unmatched. CDR3 loop: CASSQAPGGPGTGELFF. In DNA, the CDR3 is TGCGCCAGCAGCCAAGCGCCGGGAGGGCCGGGGACCGGGGAGCTGTTTTTT.

The chain is built from TRBV19 and TRBJ1-6, with D uncertain. The ends were cut back, 9 bases at V and 9 bases at J, with 18 bases in the middle. From germline, CDR1 is LNHDA and CDR2 SQIVND (reference sequence). This CDR3 spans 14 amino acids. The CDR3 here is CASRLEGARSPLHF. CDR3 DNA: TGTGCCAGCCGTCTAGAGGGCGCCCGTTCACCCCTCCACTTT.

The chain recombines TRBV3-1 (or the pseudogene TRBV3-2) with TRBJ1-1; D is unresolved. The CDR3 covers 16 residues. The germline V gene encodes CDR1 LGHDT and CDR2 YNNKEL (reference sequence). V lost 3 bases and J 7 bases, leaving 21 bases between the germline ends. The CDR3 DNA is TGTGCCAGCAGCCATGTTACCGCAGGTAGAAGGCTTGAAGCTTTCTTT. It is translated as CASSHVTAGRRLEAFF.

The chain links TRBV5-1 to TRBJ2-3; D is possibly TRBD2 (6 bases). The CDR3 covers 14 residues. V lost 9 bases and J lost 2, with 16 bases in between. Germline CDR1 SGHRS, CDR2 YFSETQ. CDR3 sequence reads: CATSTSPPTDTQYF. The CDR3 nucleotides are TGCGCCACTAGCACTAGCCCCCCCACAGATACGCAGTATTTT.

V gene TRBV9 combines with J gene TRBJ1-1; the D is unclear. V was cut by 0 bases and J by 8 bases, with 11 bases left in between. The CDR3 contains 13 residues. The germline V gene has CDR1 SGDLS and CDR2 YYNGEE. The CDR3 here is CASSVVPSGEAFF. For the CDR3, the DNA is TGTGCCAGCAGCGTAGTACCAAGCGGGGAAGCTTTCTTT. Based on the CDR3 plus reference TRBV9 and TRBJ1-1, the full variable domain is DSGVTQTPKHLITATGQRVTLRCSPRSGDLSVYWYQQSLDQGLQFLIQYYNGEERAKGNILERFSAQQFPDLHSELNLSSLELGDSALYFCASSVVPSGEAFFGQGTRLTVV.

The rearrangement links TRBV3-1 (or the pseudogene TRBV3-2) to TRBJ2-3; TRBD2 aligns across 10 bases. Germline lookup yields CDR1 LGHDT and CDR2 YNNKEL (reference sequence). The V segment lost 6 bases and the J segment 4 bases; nucleotides outside the gene matches: 7. The CDR3 consists of 15 residues. The DNA for the CDR3 is TGTGCCAGCAGACCAGCGGGGGGGAACCCAGATACGCAGTATTTT. Protein: CASRPAGGNPDTQYF.

J is TRBJ2-2 and V is TRBV7-2; D unclear. This CDR3 spans 17 amino acids. V dropped 1 base and J dropped 0 bases, with 12 bases sitting between them. The germline V gene has CDR1 SGHTA and CDR2 FQGNSA. The CDR3 protein is CASSLVGGLANTGELFF. In DNA form, the CDR3 reads TGTGCCAGCAGCTTAGTCGGCGGCCTCGCGAACACCGGGGAGCTGTTTTTT. Combining the CDR3 with reference TRBV7-2 and TRBJ2-2 gives the whole variable domain GAGVSQSPSNKVTEKGKDVELRCDPISGHTALYWYRQSLGQGLEFLIYFQGNSAPDKSGLPSDRFSAERTGGSVSTLTIQRTQQEDSAVYLCASSLVGGLANTGELFFGEGSRLTVL.

V and J are TRBV12-3 or TRBV12-4 and TRBJ1-6; 9 nucleotides line up with TRBD1. J gave up 6 bases and V 7 bases, and 1 base lay outside the gene matches. CDR3 length: 13 amino acids. Written as DNA, the CDR3 is TGTGCCAGCATGGACAGGGGTAATTCACCCCTCCACTTT. The encoded protein is CASMDRGNSPLHF.

CDR3 sequence reads: CSVEGTSYGDYEQYF. For the CDR3, the DNA is TGCAGCGTTGAAGGGACTAGTTATGGAGACTACGAGCAGTACTTC. The chain uses TRBV29-1 and TRBJ2-7, with 7 bases fitting TRBD2. Trimming took 1 base from V and 3 from J; bases not matched to a gene: 9. Germline CDR1 is SQVTM and CDR2 is ANQGSEA. The CDR3 consists of 15 residues.

This clone turned up a few times. The V gene is TRBV7-3, the J gene TRBJ2-7; D is possibly TRBD1 (7 bases). The V end was cut by 5 bases, the J end by 0 bases, with 14 bases between. Germline CDR1 is SGHTA and CDR2 is FQGTGA. The CDR3 runs 15 residues. CDR3 sequence reads: CASSPTGRSSYEQYF. For the CDR3, the DNA is TGTGCCAGCAGCCCGACAGGGAGGAGCTCCTACGAGCAGTACTTC. The full variable domain, completed using reference TRBV7-3 and TRBJ2-7, is GAGVSQTPSNKVTEKGKYVELRCDPISGHTALYWYRQSLGQGPEFLIYFQGTGAADDSGLPNDRFFAVRPEGSVSTLKIQRTERGDSAVYLCASSPTGRSSYEQYFGPGTRLTVT.

The chain links TRBV5-8 to TRBJ2-1; 7 bases are shared with TRBD2. The length of the CDR3 is 14 residues. The germline V gene has CDR1 SGHTS and CDR2 YDEGEE. Unmatched junction bases numbered 5, after V lost 4 bases and J lost 4 bases. CDR3 residues: CASSGGVKYNEQFF. The CDR3 coding sequence is TGTGCCAGCAGCGGGGGGGTTAAGTACAATGAGCAGTTCTTC.

The chain links TRBV5-8 to TRBJ1-5, with D hard to call. This CDR3 has 16 amino acids. From germline, CDR1 is SGHTS and CDR2 YDEGEE. Trimming stripped 4 bases from V and 3 bases from J, with 17 bases between. CDR3 protein: CASSLTATRINQPQHF. CDR3 nucleotides: TGTGCCAGCAGCCTTACAGCTACAAGGATCAATCAGCCCCAGCATTTT.

The chain has TRBV9 and TRBJ2-7; D perhaps matches TRBD1 (6 bases). Trimming removed 0 bases at V and 2 bases at J, with 12 bases between. CDR1 and CDR2 from the germline V gene are SGDLS and YYNGEE. This CDR3 region has 15 residues. CDR3 DNA sequence: TGTGCCAGCAGCGTAGGGGGCAGGGGACCCTACGAGCAGTACTTC. It translates to CASSVGGRGPYEQYF.

The CDR3 is CASSVLGRLELASYEQYF. The CDR3 nucleotides are TGTGCCAGCAGCGTCTTGGGGAGGTTAGAGCTAGCGTCCTACGAGCAGTACTTC. The chain has TRBV9 and TRBJ2-7, with D perhaps matching TRBD2 (6 bases). Germline V lookup: CDR1 SGDLS, CDR2 YYNGEE. CDR3 length: 18 residues. V was pared by 2 bases and J by 1 base, with 22 bases between.

The rearrangement links TRBV15 to TRBJ2-1; tentative D call: TRBD1 (7 bases). Germline CDR1 LNHNV, CDR2 YYDKDF (reference sequence). V shed 7 bases and J shed 3 bases, with 16 bases lying between them. The CDR3 has 15 amino acids. The CDR3 here is CATTRGGTDYNEQFF. The CDR3 DNA reads TGTGCCACCACCCGAGGGGGGACAGACTACAATGAGCAGTTCTTC.